Listed below are T cell receptor beta chains from one sample, sequenced in a study of T cells in Graves' hyperthyroidism and ophthalmopathy. TCRdb re-called the multiplex PCR reads through MiXCR, storing one row per CDR3 protein. The table lists over 400,000 distinct CDR3 sequences, 20% to 25% of them singletons, with around 47% in the top ten. Sequencing input: blood. Receptors originate from a woman aged 70 to 79 with Graves' ophthalmopathy. CDR3s include the opening cysteine and the closing phenylalanine or tryptophan. The D gene is left open where the match is weak. Clone sizes are given selectively: once, few, many, or a class where the clone is expanded.

size	V	J	D	CDR3	DNA
many	TRBV12-3/TRBV12-4	TRBJ1-1	-	CASSLPQTYTEAFF	TGTGCCAGCAGTTTACCACAGACCTACACTGAAGCTTTCTTT
many	TRBV11-2	TRBJ1-2	-	CASSLAVAPNYGYTF	TGTGCCAGCAGCTTAGCAGTTGCGCCTAACTATGGCTACACCTTC
-	TRBV3-1	TRBJ1-5	TRBD1	CASSPLDGQEESNQPQHF	TGTGCCAGCAGCCCCCTGGACGGACAGGAGGAGAGCAATCAGCCCCAGCATTTT
few	TRBV5-1	TRBJ2-1	-	CASSLEAGQGEQFF	TGCGCCAGCAGCTTGGAGGCGGGCCAGGGTGAGCAGTTCTTC
few	TRBV3-1	TRBJ1-1	-	CASSQDSLTLREAFF	TGTGCCAGCAGCCAAGATTCACTAACACTGAGGGAAGCTTTCTTT
many	TRBV7-2	TRBJ2-1	TRBD2	CASSRRLAGDNEQFF	TGTGCCAGCAGCCGTCGACTAGCGGGAGACAATGAGCAGTTCTTC
few	TRBV6-2/TRBV6-3	TRBJ1-5	-	CASSYPGYNQPQHF	TGTGCCAGCAGTTACCCAGGATACAATCAGCCCCAGCATTTT
-	TRBV6-2/TRBV6-3	TRBJ2-7	-	CASSAEGEYEQYF	TGTGCCAGCAGCGCCGAGGGGGAGTACGAGCAGTACTTC
many	TRBV28	TRBJ2-1	-	CASSRIFPYNEQFF	TGTGCCAGCAGCCGAATTTTCCCCTACAATGAGCAGTTCTTC
-	TRBV10-3	TRBJ2-2	-	CAIGTQGLSGELFF	TGTGCCATCGGTACCCAAGGGTTGTCCGGGGAGCTGTTTTTT
few	TRBV20-1	TRBJ2-7	-	CSARTLYEQYF	TGCAGTGCTAGGACCCTCTACGAGCAGTACTTC
-	TRBV19	TRBJ2-3	-	CASRNYRGSTDTQYF	TGTGCCAGTAGGAACTACCGGGGGAGCACAGATACGCAGTATTTT
many	TRBV2	TRBJ2-7	TRBD2	CASSETSGTYEQYF	TGTGCCAGCAGTGAAACTAGCGGGACCTACGAGCAGTACTTC
-	TRBV3-1	TRBJ2-7	-	CASSQASGAPYEQYF	TGTGCCAGCAGCCAGGCAAGCGGAGCCCCCTACGAGCAGTACTTC
-	TRBV20-1	TRBJ2-1	TRBD2	CSARVGTSGRSEQFF	TGCAGTGCTAGAGTGGGGACTAGCGGGAGATCTGAGCAGTTCTTC
-	TRBV19	TRBJ1-1	-	CASSPVALGWRNTEAFF	TGTGCCAGTAGTCCTGTAGCCCTCGGGTGGCGGAACACTGAAGCTTTCTTT
few	TRBV4-1	TRBJ2-1	-	CASSQARAFEQFF	TGCGCCAGCAGCCAGGCCCGAGCGTTTGAGCAGTTCTTC
-	TRBV5-1	TRBJ2-7	-	CASSLDQGDYEQYF	TGCGCCAGCAGCTTAGACCAGGGTGACTACGAGCAGTACTTC
few	TRBV3-1	TRBJ1-6	TRBD1	CASSQGQLHNSPLHF	TGTGCCAGCAGCCAGGGACAGCTTCATAATTCACCCCTCCACTTT
few	TRBV3-1	TRBJ2-1	TRBD2	CASSQDRGAGGYNEQFF	TGTGCCAGCAGCCAAGATAGAGGGGCGGGGGGTTACAATGAGCAGTTCTTC
many	TRBV11-2	TRBJ2-7	-	CASSPRDLSYEQYF	TGTGCCAGCAGCCCGCGGGACCTCTCCTACGAGCAGTACTTC
-	TRBV5-4	TRBJ2-5	-	CASSQGGRAKETQYF	TGTGCCAGCAGCCAAGGGGGACGTGCTAAAGAGACCCAGTACTTC
few	TRBV24-1	TRBJ2-2	-	CATRAVTGELFF	TGTGCCACCCGGGCGGTCACCGGGGAGCTGTTTTTT
-	TRBV28	TRBJ1-2	-	CASSPPPGQYGYTF	TGTGCCAGCAGTCCCCCGCCCGGCCAGTATGGCTACACCTTC
-	TRBV9	TRBJ2-3	-	CASSVDKNTQYF	TGTGCCAGCAGCGTAGACAAGAATACGCAGTATTTT
many	TRBV12-3/TRBV12-4	TRBJ2-2	-	CASSFLQAGLTGELFF	TGTGCCAGCAGTTTTCTACAGGCGGGACTCACCGGGGAGCTGTTTTTT
-	TRBV9	TRBJ2-2	TRBD1	CASSVAIPRGRYDGELFF	TGTGCCAGCAGCGTAGCAATCCCCAGGGGGCGATACGACGGGGAGCTGTTTTTT
-	TRBV3-1	TRBJ2-1	-	CASSQRGGADEQFF	TGTGCCAGCAGCCAAAGGGGCGGGGCGGATGAGCAGTTCTTC
few	TRBV28	TRBJ2-1	-	CASSPLSIIGIGNEQFF	TGTGCCAGCAGCCCTCTCAGTATTATCGGGATTGGCAATGAGCAGTTCTTC
-	TRBV30	TRBJ1-2	TRBD1	CAWSGPTGNYGYTF	TGTGCCTGGAGTGGACCGACAGGGAACTATGGCTACACCTTC
many	TRBV12-3/TRBV12-4	TRBJ2-5	-	CASSASITGKETQYF	TGTGCCAGCAGTGCCTCGATCACAGGGAAAGAGACCCAGTACTTC
-	TRBV5-1	TRBJ2-7	-	CASSKGTGVSYEQYF	TGCGCCAGCAGCAAAGGGACCGGAGTATCCTACGAGCAGTACTTC
-	TRBV6-2/TRBV6-3	TRBJ2-2	-	CASSSTRRERNTGELFF	TGTGCCAGCAGTTCAACACGGAGGGAGAGAAACACCGGGGAGCTGTTTTTT
many	TRBV11-2	TRBJ2-1	TRBD2	CASSLRLAGAQGPYNEQFF	TGTGCCAGCAGCTTAAGGTTAGCGGGAGCCCAGGGCCCCTACAATGAGCAGTTCTTC
-	TRBV15	TRBJ2-3	TRBD2	CATSVAGGPTDTQYF	TGTGCCACCAGTGTAGCGGGAGGGCCAACCGATACGCAGTATTTT
-	TRBV5-1	TRBJ2-7	TRBD1	CASSEQTGGIEQYF	TGCGCCAGCAGCGAACAAACAGGGGGCATAGAGCAGTACTTC
-	TRBV5-1	TRBJ2-2	-	CASSQTAGTRGGELFF	TGCGCCAGCAGCCAAACTGCGGGGACAAGGGGCGGGGAGCTGTTTTTT
few	TRBV30	TRBJ2-3	-	CAWALEGRNTQYF	TGTGCCTGGGCCCTGGAGGGCCGGAATACGCAGTATTTT
-	TRBV5-1	TRBJ2-1	-	CASSPGANEQFF	TGCGCCAGCAGCCCCGGAGCCAATGAGCAGTTCTTC
few	TRBV10-1	TRBJ1-1	-	CASRRGRDTEAFF	TGCGCCAGCAGAAGGGGTAGGGACACTGAAGCTTTCTTT
-	TRBV2	TRBJ1-4	-	CASDRPSANEKLFF	TGTGCCAGCGACAGGCCTTCGGCTAATGAAAAACTGTTTTTT
few	TRBV27	TRBJ2-7	-	CASRRAGSFEQYF	TGTGCCAGCAGACGAGCGGGCTCCTTCGAGCAGTACTTC
-	TRBV28	TRBJ1-1	-	CASSPPRGGLTSTEAFF	TGTGCCAGCAGCCCCCCCCGGGGGGGCCTGACTAGCACTGAAGCTTTCTTT
-	TRBV24-1	TRBJ1-2	-	CATSDQAGYTF	TGTGCCACCAGTGACCAGGCAGGCTACACCTTC
-	TRBV6-5	TRBJ1-2	-	CASSYSFSGDGYTF	TGTGCCAGCAGTTACTCGTTTTCCGGGGACGGCTACACCTTC
few	TRBV12-3/TRBV12-4	TRBJ2-2	-	CASSLGPELFF	TGTGCCAGCAGTTTGGGCCCGGAGCTGTTTTTT
-	TRBV9	TRBJ2-7	TRBD2	CASSEMVAGRPYEQYF	TGTGCCAGCAGTGAAATGGTAGCGGGACGCCCCTACGAGCAGTACTTC
many	TRBV20-1	TRBJ2-5	-	CSASYEETQYF	TGCAGTGCTAGTTATGAAGAGACCCAGTACTTC
-	TRBV3-1	TRBJ1-1	-	CASSQGVQGNTEAFF	TGTGCCAGCAGCCAAGGGGTTCAGGGGAACACTGAAGCTTTCTTT
few	TRBV12-5	TRBJ2-3	TRBD2	CASGTGLAGTDTQYF	TGTGCTAGTGGCACGGGACTAGCGGGGACAGATACGCAGTATTTT
few	TRBV19	TRBJ2-1	TRBD1	CASSHWSGQGIGNEQFF	TGTGCCAGTAGCCACTGGTCGGGACAGGGGATAGGGAATGAGCAGTTCTTC